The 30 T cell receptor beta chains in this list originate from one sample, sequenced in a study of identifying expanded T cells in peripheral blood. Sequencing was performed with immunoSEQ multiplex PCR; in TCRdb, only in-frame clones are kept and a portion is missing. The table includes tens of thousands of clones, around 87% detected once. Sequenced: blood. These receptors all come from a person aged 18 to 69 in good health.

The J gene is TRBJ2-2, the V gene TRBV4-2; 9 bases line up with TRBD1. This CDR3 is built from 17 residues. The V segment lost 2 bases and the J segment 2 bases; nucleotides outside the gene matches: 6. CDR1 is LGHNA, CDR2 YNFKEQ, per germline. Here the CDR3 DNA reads TGTGCCAGCAGCCAACTCACAGGGGGCGATAACACCGGGGAGCTGTTTTTT. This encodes CASSQLTGGDNTGELFF.

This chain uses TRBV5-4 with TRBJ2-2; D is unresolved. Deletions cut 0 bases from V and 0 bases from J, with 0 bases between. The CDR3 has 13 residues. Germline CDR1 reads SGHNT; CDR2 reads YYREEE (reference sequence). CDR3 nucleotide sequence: TGTGCCAGCAGCTTGGCGAACACCGGGGAGCTGTTTTTT. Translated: CASSLANTGELFF.

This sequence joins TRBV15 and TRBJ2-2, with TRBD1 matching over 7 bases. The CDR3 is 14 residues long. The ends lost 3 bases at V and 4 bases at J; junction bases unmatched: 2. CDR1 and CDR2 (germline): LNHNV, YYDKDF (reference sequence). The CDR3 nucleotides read TGTGCCACCAGCAGCGACAGGGCCACCGGGGAGCTGTTTTTT. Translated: CATSSDRATGELFF.

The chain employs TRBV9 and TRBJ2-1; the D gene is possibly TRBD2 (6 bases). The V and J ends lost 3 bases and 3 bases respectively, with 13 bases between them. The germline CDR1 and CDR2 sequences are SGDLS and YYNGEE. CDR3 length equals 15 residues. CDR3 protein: CASSAGVAHYNEQFF. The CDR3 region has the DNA TGTGCCAGCAGCGCGGGGGTAGCGCACTACAATGAGCAGTTCTTC.

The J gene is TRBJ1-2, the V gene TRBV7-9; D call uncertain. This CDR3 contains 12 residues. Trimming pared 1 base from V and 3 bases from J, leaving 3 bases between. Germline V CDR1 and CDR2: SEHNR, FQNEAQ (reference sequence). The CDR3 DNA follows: TGTGCCAGCAGCTTAGGAGACTATGGCTACACCTTC. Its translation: CASSLGDYGYTF.

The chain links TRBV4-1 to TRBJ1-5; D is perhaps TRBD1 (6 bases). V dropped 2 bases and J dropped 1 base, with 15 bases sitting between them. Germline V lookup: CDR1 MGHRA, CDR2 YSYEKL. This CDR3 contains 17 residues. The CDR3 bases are TGCGCCAGCAGCCAATCAGGGGTTGACATAAGCAATCAGCCCCAGCATTTT. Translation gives CASSQSGVDISNQPQHF.

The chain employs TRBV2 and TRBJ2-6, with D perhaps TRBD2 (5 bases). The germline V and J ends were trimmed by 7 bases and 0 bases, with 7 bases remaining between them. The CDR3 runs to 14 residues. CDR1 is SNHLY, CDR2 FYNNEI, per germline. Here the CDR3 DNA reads TGTGCCAGCAAGGAGGTCTCTGGGGCCAACGTCCTGACTTTC. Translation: CASKEVSGANVLTF.

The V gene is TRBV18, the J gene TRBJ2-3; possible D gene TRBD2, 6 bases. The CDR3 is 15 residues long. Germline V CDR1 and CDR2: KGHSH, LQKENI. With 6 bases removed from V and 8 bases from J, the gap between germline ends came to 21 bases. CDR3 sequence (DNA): TGTGCCAGCTCCCCGGGGGACGGTTCCGGAGGTACGCAGTATTTT. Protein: CASSPGDGSGGTQYF.

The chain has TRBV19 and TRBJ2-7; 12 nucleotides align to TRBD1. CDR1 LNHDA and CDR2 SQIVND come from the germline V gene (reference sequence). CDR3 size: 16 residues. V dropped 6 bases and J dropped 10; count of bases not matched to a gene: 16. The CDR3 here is CASSAVLGQGAREQYF. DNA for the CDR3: TGTGCCAGTAGCGCCGTCCTGGGACAGGGGGCGAGGGAACAGTACTTC.

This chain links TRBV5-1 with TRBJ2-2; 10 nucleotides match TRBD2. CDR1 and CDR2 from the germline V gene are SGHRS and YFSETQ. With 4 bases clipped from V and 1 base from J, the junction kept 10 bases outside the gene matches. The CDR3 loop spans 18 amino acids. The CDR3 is CASSPRKIAGGNTGELFF. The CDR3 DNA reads TGCGCCAGCAGCCCCCGAAAGATAGCGGGGGGGAACACCGGGGAGCTGTTTTTT.

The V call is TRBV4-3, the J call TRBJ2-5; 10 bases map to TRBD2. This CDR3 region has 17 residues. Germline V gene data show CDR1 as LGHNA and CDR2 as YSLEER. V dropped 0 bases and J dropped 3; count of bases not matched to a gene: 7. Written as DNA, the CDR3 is TGCGCCAGCAGCCAAGATGGCCTAGCGGGAGTAAAAGAGACCCAGTACTTC. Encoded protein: CASSQDGLAGVKETQYF.

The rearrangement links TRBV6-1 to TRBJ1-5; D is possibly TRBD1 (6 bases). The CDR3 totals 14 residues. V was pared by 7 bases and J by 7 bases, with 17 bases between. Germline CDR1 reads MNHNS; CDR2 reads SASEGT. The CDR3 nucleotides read TGTGCCAGCACCTTCGACAGGACCGTGCAGCCCCAGCATTTT. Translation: CASTFDRTVQPQHF.

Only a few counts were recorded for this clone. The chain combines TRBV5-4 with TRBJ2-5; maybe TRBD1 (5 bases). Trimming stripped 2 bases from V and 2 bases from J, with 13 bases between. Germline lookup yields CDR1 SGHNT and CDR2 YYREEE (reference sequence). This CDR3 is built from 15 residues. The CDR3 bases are TGTGCCAGCAGCTTTCGACAGACTGATCAAGAGACCCAGTACTTC. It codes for CASSFRQTDQETQYF.

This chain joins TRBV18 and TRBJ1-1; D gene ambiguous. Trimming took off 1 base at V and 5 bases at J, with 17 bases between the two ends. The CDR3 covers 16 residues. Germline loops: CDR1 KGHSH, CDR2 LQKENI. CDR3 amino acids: CASSPLDSTLQTEAFF. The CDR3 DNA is TGTGCCAGCTCACCACTTGATTCGACCCTTCAAACTGAAGCTTTCTTT.

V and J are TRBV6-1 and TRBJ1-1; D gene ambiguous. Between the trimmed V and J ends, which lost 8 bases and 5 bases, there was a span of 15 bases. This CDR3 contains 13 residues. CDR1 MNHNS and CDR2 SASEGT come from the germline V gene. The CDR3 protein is CASLGLQATEAFF. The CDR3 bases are TGTGCCAGCCTTGGCCTACAAGCGACTGAAGCTTTCTTT.

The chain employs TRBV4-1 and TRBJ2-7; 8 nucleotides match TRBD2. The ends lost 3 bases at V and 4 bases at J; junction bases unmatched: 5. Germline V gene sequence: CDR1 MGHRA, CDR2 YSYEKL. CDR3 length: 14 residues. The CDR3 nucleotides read TGCGCCAGCAGCCACCCGGGACTAGGGTACGAGCAGTACTTC. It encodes CASSHPGLGYEQYF.

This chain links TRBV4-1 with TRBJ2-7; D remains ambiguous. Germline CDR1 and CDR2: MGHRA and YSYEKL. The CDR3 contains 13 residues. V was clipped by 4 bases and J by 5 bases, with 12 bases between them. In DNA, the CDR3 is TGCGCCAGCAGCCTTCCCTCCAAGGACGAGCAGTACTTC. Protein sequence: CASSLPSKDEQYF.

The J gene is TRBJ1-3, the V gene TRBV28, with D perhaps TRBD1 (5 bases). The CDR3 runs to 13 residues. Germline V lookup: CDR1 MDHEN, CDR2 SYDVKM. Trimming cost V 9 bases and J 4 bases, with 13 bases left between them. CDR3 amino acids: CASHGGSGNTIYF. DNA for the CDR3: TGTGCCAGTCACGGGGGTTCGGGAAACACCATATATTTT.

The chain's CDR3 is CASSLAGQGLFRANSPLHF. CDR3 in DNA: TGTGCCAGCAGTTTAGCGGGACAGGGTTTGTTCCGGGCGAATTCACCCCTCCACTTT. V and J are TRBV28 and TRBJ1-6; 9 bases map to TRBD1. V gave up 2 bases and J gave up 7 bases; unmatched junction bases: 15. Germline values: CDR1 MDHEN, CDR2 SYDVKM. This CDR3 is built from 19 residues.

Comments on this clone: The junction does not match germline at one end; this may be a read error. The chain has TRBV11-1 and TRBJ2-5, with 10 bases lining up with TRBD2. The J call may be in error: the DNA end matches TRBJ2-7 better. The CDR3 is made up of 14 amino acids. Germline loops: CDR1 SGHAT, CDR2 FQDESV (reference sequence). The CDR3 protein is CASSIAGGYYEQYF. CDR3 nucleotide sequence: TGTGCCAGCAGCATAGCGGGGGGTTACTACGAGCAGTACTTC.

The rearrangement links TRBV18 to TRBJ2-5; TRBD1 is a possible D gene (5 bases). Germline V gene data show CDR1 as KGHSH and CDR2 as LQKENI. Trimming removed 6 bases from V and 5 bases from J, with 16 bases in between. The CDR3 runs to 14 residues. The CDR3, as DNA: TGTGCCAGCTCGTCGAAGCAGGGTATTGAGACCCAGTACTTC. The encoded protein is CASSSKQGIETQYF. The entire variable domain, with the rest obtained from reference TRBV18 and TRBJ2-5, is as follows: NAGVMQNPRHLVRRRGQEARLRCSPMKGHSHVYWYRQLPEEGLKFMVYLQKENIIDESGMPKERFSAEFPKEGPSILRIQQVVRGDSAAYFCASSSKQGIETQYFGPGTRLLVL.

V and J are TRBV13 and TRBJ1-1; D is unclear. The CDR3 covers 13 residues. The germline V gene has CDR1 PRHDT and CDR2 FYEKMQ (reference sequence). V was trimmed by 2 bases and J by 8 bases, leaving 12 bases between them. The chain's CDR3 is CASSLFGQEEAFF. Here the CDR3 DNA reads TGTGCCAGCAGCTTATTTGGGCAGGAAGAAGCTTTCTTT.

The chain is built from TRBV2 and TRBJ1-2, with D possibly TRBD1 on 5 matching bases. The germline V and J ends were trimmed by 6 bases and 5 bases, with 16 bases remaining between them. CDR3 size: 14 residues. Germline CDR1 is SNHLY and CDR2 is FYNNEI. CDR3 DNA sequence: TGTGCCAGCAGGGGGGGGTTGACCCTATATGGCTACACCTTC. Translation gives CASRGGLTLYGYTF. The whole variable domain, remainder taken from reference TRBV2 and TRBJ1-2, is EPEVTQTPSHQVTQMGQEVILRCVPISNHLYFYWYRQILGQKVEFLVSFYNNEISEKSEIFDDQFSVERPDGSNFTLKIRSTKLEDSAMYFCASRGGLTLYGYTFGSGTRLTVV.

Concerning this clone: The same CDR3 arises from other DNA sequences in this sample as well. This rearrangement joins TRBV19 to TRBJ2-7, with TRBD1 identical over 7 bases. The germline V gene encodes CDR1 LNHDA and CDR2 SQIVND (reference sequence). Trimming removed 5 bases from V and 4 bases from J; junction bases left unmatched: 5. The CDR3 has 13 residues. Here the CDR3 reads CASSRQGPYEQYF. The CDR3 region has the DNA TGTGCCAGTAGTCGACAGGGCCCGTACGAGCAGTACTTC.

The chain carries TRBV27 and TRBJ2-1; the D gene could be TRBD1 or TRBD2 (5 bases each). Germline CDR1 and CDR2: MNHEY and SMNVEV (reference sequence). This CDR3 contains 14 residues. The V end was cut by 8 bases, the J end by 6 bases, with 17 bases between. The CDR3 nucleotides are TGTGCCAGCTGCCTCCCCGGGACGGGCAATGAGCAGTTCTTC. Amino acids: CASCLPGTGNEQFF.

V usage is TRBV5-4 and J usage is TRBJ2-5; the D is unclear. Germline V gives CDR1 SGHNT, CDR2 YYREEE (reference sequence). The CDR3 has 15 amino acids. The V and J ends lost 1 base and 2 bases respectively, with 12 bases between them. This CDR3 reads CASSLLPGLQETQYF. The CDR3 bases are TGTGCCAGCAGCTTGCTCCCAGGCCTACAAGAGACCCAGTACTTC.

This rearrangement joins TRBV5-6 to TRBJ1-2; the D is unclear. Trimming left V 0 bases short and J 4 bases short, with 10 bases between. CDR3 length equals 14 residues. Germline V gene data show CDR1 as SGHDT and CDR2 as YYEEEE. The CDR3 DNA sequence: TGTGCCAGCAGCTTGGCGCAGGCCCTCTATGGCTACACCTTC. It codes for CASSLAQALYGYTF. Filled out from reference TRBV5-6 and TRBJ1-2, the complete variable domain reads DAGVTQSPTHLIKTRGQQVTLRCSPKSGHDTVSWYQQALGQGPQFIFQYYEEEERQRGNFPDRFSGHQFPNYSSELNVNALLLGDSALYLCASSLAQALYGYTFGSGTRLTVV.

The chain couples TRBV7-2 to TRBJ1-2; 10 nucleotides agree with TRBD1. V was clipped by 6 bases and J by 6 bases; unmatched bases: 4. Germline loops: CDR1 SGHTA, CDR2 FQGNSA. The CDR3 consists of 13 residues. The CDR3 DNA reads TGTGCCAGCAGTCGACAGGGGGCTCATGGCTACACCTTC. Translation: CASSRQGAHGYTF.

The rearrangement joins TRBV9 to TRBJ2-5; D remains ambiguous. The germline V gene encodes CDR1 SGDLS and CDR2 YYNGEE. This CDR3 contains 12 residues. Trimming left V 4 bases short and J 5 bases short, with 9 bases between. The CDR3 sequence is CASSSEVETQYF. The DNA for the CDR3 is TGTGCCAGCAGCTCAGAAGTCGAGACCCAGTACTTC. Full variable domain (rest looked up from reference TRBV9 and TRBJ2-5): DSGVTQTPKHLITATGQRVTLRCSPRSGDLSVYWYQQSLDQGLQFLIQYYNGEERAKGNILERFSAQQFPDLHSELNLSSLELGDSALYFCASSSEVETQYFGPGTRLLVL.

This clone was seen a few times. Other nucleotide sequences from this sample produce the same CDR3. CDR3 residues: CASSLAGQGTGNTIYF. The CDR3 nucleotides read TGTGCCAGCAGCTTAGCGGGACAGGGAACTGGAAACACCATATATTTT. The chain recombines TRBV7-2 with TRBJ1-3, with 9 nucleotides matching TRBD1. The germline V gene has CDR1 SGHTA and CDR2 FQGNSA. The CDR3 has 16 residues. The junction had 2 bases not matched to a gene; V was cut back by 0 bases and J by 2 bases. Full variable domain (remainder filled in from reference TRBV7-2 and TRBJ1-3): GAGVSQSPSNKVTEKGKDVELRCDPISGHTALYWYRQSLGQGLEFLIYFQGNSAPDKSGLPSDRFSAERTGGSVSTLTIQRTQQEDSAVYLCASSLAGQGTGNTIYFGEGSWLTVV.